Detailed here is one T cell receptor beta chain. Its antigen remains unidentified. TCRdb re-analysed the RT-PCR reads in MiXCR, keeping a single row per CDR3 protein. The data hold almost 250,000 distinct CDR3 sequences, with about 12% observed a single time. These data are taken from a study of response to subunit inactivated influenza vaccine. Findings and caveats of the study: Authors suggested each seasonal influenza vaccination recruits few new T cells.

CDR3 length equals 14 residues. V lost 5 bases, J lost 7 bases, and 15 bases lay in between. CDR1 and CDR2 from the germline V gene are MNHEY and SVGEGT. This specimen consisted of non-naive T cells sorted from PBMCs, obtained roughly 2 weeks before vaccination. This clonotype was obtained from a man over 45 who received an inactivated influenza vaccine. The chain carries TRBV6-2 or TRBV6-3 and TRBJ2-1, with D perhaps TRBD1 (6 bases). The CDR3 region has the DNA TGTGCCAGCAGTAACTACAGGGCCGGGAATGAGCAGTTCTTC. Residues: CASSNYRAGNEQFF.